This T cell receptor beta chain is from a study of cytomegalovirus exposure and HLA in healthy donors. Findings and limits, study-wide: Among the sequence variants, a highly shared cluster was likely an artifact of sequencing. A missense variant in DCLRE1C was later tied to TCR beta V- and J-gene trimming. Most subjects had HLA-A and HLA-B alleles reportedly predicted accurately by TCR beta sequences.

The CDR3 contains 12 residues. Germline CDR1 is SGHAT and CDR2 is FQNNGV. The ends were cut back, 2 bases at V and 4 bases at J, with 6 bases in the middle. This PCR relied on a set of 60 Vbeta primers and 13 Jbeta primers. Sequencing was performed with immunoSEQ multiplex PCR; in TCRdb, only in-frame clones are kept and a portion is missing. The sample shows 200,000 or so clones, about 76% of them seen only once. Of note for this clone: The antigen remains undetermined.

The sequence was obtained from a male donor in good health and CMV-seropositive. The sample taken for sequencing was PBMCs. This chain joins TRBV11-2 and TRBJ2-7, with D tentatively TRBD1 (6 bases). CDR3 in DNA: TGTGCCAGCAGCTTACAGGGGTACGAGCAGTACTTC. Translating it yields CASSLQGYEQYF.